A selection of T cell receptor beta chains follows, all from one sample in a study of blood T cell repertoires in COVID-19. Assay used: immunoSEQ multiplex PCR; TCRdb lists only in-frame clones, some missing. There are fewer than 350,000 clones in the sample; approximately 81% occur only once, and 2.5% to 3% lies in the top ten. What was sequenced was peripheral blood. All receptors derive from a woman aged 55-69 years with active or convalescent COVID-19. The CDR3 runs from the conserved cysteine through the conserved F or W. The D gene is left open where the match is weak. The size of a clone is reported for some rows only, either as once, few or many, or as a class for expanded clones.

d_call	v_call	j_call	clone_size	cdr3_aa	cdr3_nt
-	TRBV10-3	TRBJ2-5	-	CAISESAGGPGETQYF	TGTGCCATCAGTGAGTCGGCCGGGGGGCCAGGAGAGACCCAGTACTTC
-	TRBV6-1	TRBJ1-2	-	CASSEAGGAHGYTF	TGTGCCAGCAGTGAAGCAGGGGGGGCTCATGGCTACACCTTC
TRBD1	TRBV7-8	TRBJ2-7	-	CASSPRDRGHHEQYF	TGTGCCAGCAGCCCCCGGGACAGGGGGCATCACGAGCAGTACTTC
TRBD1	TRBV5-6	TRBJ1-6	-	CASSLLGTGDGDSPLHF	TGTGCCAGCAGCTTACTCGGGACAGGGGATGGGGATTCACCCCTCCACTTT
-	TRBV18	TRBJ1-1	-	CASSGSTVNTEAFF	TGTGCCAGCTCAGGGTCCACAGTCAACACTGAAGCTTTCTTT
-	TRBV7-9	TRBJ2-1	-	CASSHPPGEQFF	TGTGCCAGCAGCCACCCCCCGGGGGAGCAGTTCTTC
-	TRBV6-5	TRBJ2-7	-	CASVPTGLPTYEQYF	TGTGCCAGCGTCCCGACAGGTTTACCCACCTACGAGCAGTACTTC
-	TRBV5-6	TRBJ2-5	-	CASSLKGELHQETQYF	TGTGCCAGCAGCTTGAAGGGGGAGTTGCACCAAGAGACCCAGTACTTC
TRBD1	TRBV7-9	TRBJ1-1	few	CASSLGQGVAFF	TGTGCCAGCAGCTTAGGGCAGGGGGTAGCTTTCTTT
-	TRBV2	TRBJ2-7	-	CASRSGIWSYEQYF	TGTGCCAGCAGGTCAGGGATTTGGTCCTACGAGCAGTACTTC
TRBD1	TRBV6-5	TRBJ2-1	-	CASSQDRASGEQFF	TGTGCCAGCAGCCAGGACAGGGCGAGCGGTGAGCAGTTCTTC
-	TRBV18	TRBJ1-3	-	CASSPQGIDTIYF	TGTGCCAGCTCACCCCAGGGGATAGACACCATATATTTT
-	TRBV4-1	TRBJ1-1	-	CASSQETAVLYNTEAFF	TGCGCCAGCAGCCAAGAAACAGCAGTCCTATACAACACTGAAGCTTTCTTT
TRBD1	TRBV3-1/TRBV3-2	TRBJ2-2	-	CASSHGQGGAGELFF	TGTGCCAGCAGCCACGGACAGGGGGGCGCCGGGGAGCTGTTTTTT
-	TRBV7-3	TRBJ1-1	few	CASSLTWVKDSLLNTEAFF	TGTGCCAGCAGCTTAACGTGGGTTAAGGACAGCCTATTGAACACTGAAGCTTTCTTT
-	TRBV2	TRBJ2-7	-	CASSLAGGEQYF	TGTGCCAGCAGTCTCGCAGGGGGGGAGCAGTACTTC
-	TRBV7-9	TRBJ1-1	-	CASSQDTWTEAFF	TGTGCCAGCAGCCAGGACACCTGGACTGAAGCTTTCTTT
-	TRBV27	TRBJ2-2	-	CASSQPNRDTGELFF	TGTGCCAGCAGCCAACCTAACAGGGACACCGGGGAGCTGTTTTTT
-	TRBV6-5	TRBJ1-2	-	CASSYSASGGYTF	TGTGCCAGCAGTTACTCGGCGAGCGGCGGCTACACCTTC
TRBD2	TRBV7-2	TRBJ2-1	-	CASSLKSGGSSYNEQFF	TGTGCCAGCAGCTTAAAGTCGGGGGGGAGCTCCTACAATGAGCAGTTCTTC
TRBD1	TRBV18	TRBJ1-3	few	CASSPPPDRKDGNTIYF	TGTGCCAGCTCCCCGCCACCGGACAGGAAGGACGGAAACACCATATATTTT
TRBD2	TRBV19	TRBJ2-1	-	CASRERGGPYNEQFF	TGTGCCAGTAGGGAGCGGGGGGGCCCCTACAATGAGCAGTTCTTC
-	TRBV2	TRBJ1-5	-	CASSTQGRHRYSNQPQHF	TGTGCCAGCAGCACACAGGGCAGACATCGGTATAGCAATCAGCCCCAGCATTTT
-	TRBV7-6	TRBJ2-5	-	CASSLGQVQETQYF	TGTGCCAGCAGCTTAGGGCAGGTTCAAGAGACCCAGTACTTC
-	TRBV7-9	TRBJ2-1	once	CASSLGGVYNEQFF	TGTGCCAGCAGCTTAGGGGGAGTATACAATGAGCAGTTCTTC
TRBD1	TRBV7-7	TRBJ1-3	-	CASSLGTGAGNTIYF	TGTGCTAGCAGCTTAGGGACAGGGGCTGGAAACACCATATATTTT
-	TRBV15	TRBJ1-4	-	CATSSEGGNNEKLFF	TGTGCCACCAGCAGCGAGGGGGGGAATAATGAAAAACTGTTTTTT
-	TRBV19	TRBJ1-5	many	CASSWTVRGNQPQHF	TGTGCCAGTAGCTGGACAGTTCGGGGCAATCAGCCCCAGCATTTT
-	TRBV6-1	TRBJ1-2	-	CASSESSGYGYTF	TGTGCCAGCAGTGAATCATCAGGGTATGGCTACACCTTC
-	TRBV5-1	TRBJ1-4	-	CASSLTGTTNEKLFF	TGCGCCAGCAGCTTAACAGGGACAACTAATGAAAAACTGTTTTTT
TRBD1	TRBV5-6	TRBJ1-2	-	CASRPSDRGAYGYTF	TGTGCCAGCAGGCCCTCTGACAGGGGGGCCTATGGCTACACCTTC
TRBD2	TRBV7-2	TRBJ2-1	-	CASSLSGGVYNEQFF	TGTGCCAGCAGCTTAAGCGGGGGAGTCTACAATGAGCAGTTCTTC
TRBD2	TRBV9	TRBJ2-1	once	CASSVVGTSDEQFF	TGTGCCAGCAGCGTAGTGGGGACTAGCGATGAGCAGTTCTTC
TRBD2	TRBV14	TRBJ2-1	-	CASSQVWSGGAVEQFF	TGTGCCAGCAGCCAAGTTTGGAGCGGGGGGGCGGTGGAGCAGTTCTTC
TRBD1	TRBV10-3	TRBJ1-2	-	CAIRNPDRPAGGYTF	TGTGCCATCAGAAATCCGGACAGGCCGGCGGGTGGCTACACCTTC
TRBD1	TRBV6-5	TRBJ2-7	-	CASRSSGTGGEQYF	TGTGCCAGCAGGAGCTCGGGGACAGGGGGCGAGCAGTACTTC
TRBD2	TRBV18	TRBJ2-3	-	CASSPLAGGSTDTQYF	TGTGCCAGCTCACCGCTAGCGGGGGGCAGCACAGATACGCAGTATTTT
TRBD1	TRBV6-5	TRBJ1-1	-	CASSYAQGRMNTEAFF	TGTGCCAGCAGTTACGCACAGGGGCGCATGAACACTGAAGCTTTCTTT
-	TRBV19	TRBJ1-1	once	CASSEGGVTEAFF	TGTGCCAGTAGTGAGGGGGGGGTGACTGAAGCTTTCTTT
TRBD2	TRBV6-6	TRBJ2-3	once	CASPPAGGPWTDTQYF	TGTGCCAGCCCTCCTGCGGGGGGGCCCTGGACAGATACGCAGTATTTT
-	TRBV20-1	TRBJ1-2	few	CSASPYPTNYGYTF	TGCAGTGCTAGTCCCTACCCCACTAACTATGGCTACACCTTC
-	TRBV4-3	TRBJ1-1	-	CASSQDPFVGGLEAFF	TGCGCCAGCAGCCAAGATCCCTTTGTGGGCGGGCTTGAAGCTTTCTTT
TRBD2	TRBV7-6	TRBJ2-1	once	CASSSLSGGAHNEQFF	TGTGCCAGCAGCTCCCTGTCGGGGGGGGCTCACAATGAGCAGTTCTTC
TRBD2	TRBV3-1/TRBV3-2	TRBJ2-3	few	CASSQTSGTSGGRTDTQYF	TGTGCCAGCAGCCAGACGAGCGGGACTAGCGGGGGTCGTACAGATACGCAGTATTTT
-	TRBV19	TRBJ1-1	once	CASSTPSAGSYSAEAFF	TGTGCCAGTAGTACCCCGAGCGCGGGGAGCTATAGCGCTGAAGCTTTCTTT
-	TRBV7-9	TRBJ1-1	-	CASSGHQGRDYTEAFF	TGTGCCAGCAGCGGTCATCAGGGGAGGGACTACACTGAAGCTTTCTTT
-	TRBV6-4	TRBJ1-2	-	CASRVQGKGSYGYTF	TGTGCCAGCAGAGTTCAGGGGAAAGGTAGCTATGGCTACACCTTC
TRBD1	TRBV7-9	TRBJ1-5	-	CASSLVVMTGEDQPQHF	TGTGCCAGCAGCTTAGTTGTAATGACAGGGGAAGATCAGCCCCAGCATTTT
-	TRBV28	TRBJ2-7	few	CASITSGQGRNRQYF	TGTGCCAGCATCACCTCCGGGCAGGGAAGGAACCGGCAGTACTTC
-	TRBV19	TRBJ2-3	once	CASSILGDTDTQYF	TGTGCCAGTAGTATCTTAGGGGACACAGATACGCAGTATTTT
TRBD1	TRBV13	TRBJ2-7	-	CASSPGQGNEQYF	TGTGCCAGCAGCCCCGGACAGGGTAACGAGCAGTACTTC
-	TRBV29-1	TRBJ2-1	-	CSVGETEQFF	TGCAGCGTCGGGGAAACTGAGCAGTTCTTC
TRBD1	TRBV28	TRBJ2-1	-	CASGLTGGRGNEQFF	TGTGCCAGCGGCTTAACAGGGGGCAGGGGCAATGAGCAGTTCTTC
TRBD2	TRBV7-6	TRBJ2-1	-	CASSLSLTGGLNEQFF	TGTGCCAGCAGCCTCAGCTTAACGGGGGGACTCAATGAGCAGTTCTTC
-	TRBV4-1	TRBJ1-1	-	CASSLSPGQVNTEAFF	TGCGCCAGCAGCCTTTCACCGGGACAAGTGAACACTGAAGCTTTCTTT
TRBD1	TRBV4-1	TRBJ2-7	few	CASSQGYRGLRYEQYF	TGCGCCAGCAGCCAAGGATATAGGGGGCTTCGCTACGAGCAGTACTTC
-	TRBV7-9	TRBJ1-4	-	CASSSVEKLFF	TGTGCCAGCAGCTCCGTTGAAAAACTGTTTTTT